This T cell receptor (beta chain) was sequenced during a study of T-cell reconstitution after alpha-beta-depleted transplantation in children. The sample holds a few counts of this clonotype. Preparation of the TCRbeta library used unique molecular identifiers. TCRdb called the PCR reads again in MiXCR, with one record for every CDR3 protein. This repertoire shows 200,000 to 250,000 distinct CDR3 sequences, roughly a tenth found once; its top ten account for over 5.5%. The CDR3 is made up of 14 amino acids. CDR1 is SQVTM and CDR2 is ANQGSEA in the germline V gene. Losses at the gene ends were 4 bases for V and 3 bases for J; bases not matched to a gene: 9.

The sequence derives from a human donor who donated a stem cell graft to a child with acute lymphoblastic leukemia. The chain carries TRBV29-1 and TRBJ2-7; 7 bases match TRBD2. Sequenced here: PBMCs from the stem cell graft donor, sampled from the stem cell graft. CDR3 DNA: TGCAGCGTTGTAACAGGCGGGGGAGGCTACGAGCAGTACTTC. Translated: CSVVTGGGGYEQYF.